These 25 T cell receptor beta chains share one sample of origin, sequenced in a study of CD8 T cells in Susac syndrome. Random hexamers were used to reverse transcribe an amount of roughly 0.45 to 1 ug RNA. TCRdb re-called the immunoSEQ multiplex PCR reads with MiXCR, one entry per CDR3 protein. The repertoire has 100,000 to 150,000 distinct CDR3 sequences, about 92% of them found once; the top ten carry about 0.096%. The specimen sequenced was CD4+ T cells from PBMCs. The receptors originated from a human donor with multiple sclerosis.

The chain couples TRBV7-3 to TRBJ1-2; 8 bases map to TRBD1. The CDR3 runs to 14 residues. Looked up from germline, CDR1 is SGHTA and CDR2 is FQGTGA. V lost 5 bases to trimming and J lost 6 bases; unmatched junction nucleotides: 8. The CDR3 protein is CASSDGTGANGYTF. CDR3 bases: TGTGCCAGCAGCGACGGGACAGGAGCTAATGGCTACACCTTC.

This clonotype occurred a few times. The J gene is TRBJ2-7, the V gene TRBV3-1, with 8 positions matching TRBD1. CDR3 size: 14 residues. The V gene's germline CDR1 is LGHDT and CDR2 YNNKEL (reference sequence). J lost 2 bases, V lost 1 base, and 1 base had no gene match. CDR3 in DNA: TGTGCCAGCAGCCAAGCACAGGGGGCCTACGAGCAGTACTTC. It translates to CASSQAQGAYEQYF.

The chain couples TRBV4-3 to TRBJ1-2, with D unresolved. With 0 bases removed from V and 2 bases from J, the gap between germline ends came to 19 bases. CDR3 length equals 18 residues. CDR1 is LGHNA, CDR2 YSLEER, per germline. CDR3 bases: TGCGCCAGCAGCCAAGATATAACCGATGGGGTGCGGAACTATGGCTACACCTTC. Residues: CASSQDITDGVRNYGYTF.

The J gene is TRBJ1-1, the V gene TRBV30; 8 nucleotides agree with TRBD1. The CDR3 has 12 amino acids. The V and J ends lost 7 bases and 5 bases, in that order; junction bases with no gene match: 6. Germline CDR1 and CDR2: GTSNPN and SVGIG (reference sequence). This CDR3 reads CAFDRGKTEAFF. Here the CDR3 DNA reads TGTGCCTTTGACAGGGGTAAAACTGAAGCTTTCTTT.

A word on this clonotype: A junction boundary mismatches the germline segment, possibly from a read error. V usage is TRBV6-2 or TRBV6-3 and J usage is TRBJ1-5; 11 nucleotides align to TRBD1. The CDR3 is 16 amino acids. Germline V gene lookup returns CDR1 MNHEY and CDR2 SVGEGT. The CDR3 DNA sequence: TGTGCCAGCAGTTACTTCTTGGGACAGGGGGATCAGCCCCAGCGTTTT. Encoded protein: CASSYFLGQGDQPQRF.

The CDR3 region has the DNA TGTGCCAGCTCACCGGGGGAGAGCTCCTACAATGAGCAGTTCTTC. Translation gives CASSPGESSYNEQFF. The chain uses TRBV18 and TRBJ2-1, with D perhaps given as TRBD1 or TRBD2 (5 bases each). V gave up 3 bases and J gave up 0 bases, with 9 bases separating them. Germline lookup yields CDR1 KGHSH and CDR2 LQKENI. The CDR3 consists of 15 residues. The whole variable domain, remainder taken from reference TRBV18 and TRBJ2-1, is NAGVMQNPRHLVRRRGQEARLRCSPMKGHSHVYWYRQLPEEGLKFMVYLQKENIIDESGMPKERFSAEFPKEGPSILRIQQVVRGDSAAYFCASSPGESSYNEQFFGPGTRLTVL.

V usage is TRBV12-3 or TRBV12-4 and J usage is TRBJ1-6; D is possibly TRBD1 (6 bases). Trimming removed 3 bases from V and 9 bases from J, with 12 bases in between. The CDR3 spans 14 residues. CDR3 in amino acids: CASSFYGRGSPLHF. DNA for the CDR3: TGTGCCAGCAGTTTCTACGGCAGGGGTTCACCCCTCCACTTT.

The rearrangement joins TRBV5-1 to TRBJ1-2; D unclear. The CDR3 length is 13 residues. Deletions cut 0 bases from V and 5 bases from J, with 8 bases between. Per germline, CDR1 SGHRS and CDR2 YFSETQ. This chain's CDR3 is CASSLDRVYGYTF. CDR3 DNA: TGCGCCAGCAGCTTGGATAGGGTTTATGGCTACACCTTC. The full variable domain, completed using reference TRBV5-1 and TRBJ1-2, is KAGVTQTPRYLIKTRGQQVTLSCSPISGHRSVSWYQQTPGQGLQFLFEYFSETQRNKGNFPGRFSGRQFSNSRSEMNVSTLELGDSALYLCASSLDRVYGYTFGSGTRLTVV.

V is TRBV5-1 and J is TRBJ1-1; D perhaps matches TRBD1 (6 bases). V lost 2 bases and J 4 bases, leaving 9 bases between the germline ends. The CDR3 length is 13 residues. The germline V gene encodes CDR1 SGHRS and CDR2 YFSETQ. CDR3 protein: CASSLGGLTEAFF. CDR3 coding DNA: TGCGCCAGCAGCTTAGGGGGACTCACTGAAGCTTTCTTT.

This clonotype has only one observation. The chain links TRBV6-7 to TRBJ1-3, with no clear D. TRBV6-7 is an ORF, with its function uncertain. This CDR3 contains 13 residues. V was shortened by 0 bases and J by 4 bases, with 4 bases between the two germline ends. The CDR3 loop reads CASSYSSGNTIYF. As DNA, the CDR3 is TGTGCCAGCAGTTACTCGTCGGGAAACACCATATATTTT.

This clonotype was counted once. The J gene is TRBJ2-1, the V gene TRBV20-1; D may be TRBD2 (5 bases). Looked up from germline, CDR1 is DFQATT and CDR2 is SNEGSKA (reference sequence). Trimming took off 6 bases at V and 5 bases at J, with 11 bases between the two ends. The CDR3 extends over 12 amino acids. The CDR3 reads CSAAKGDNEQFF. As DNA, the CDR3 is TGCAGTGCCGCCAAGGGAGACAATGAGCAGTTCTTC.

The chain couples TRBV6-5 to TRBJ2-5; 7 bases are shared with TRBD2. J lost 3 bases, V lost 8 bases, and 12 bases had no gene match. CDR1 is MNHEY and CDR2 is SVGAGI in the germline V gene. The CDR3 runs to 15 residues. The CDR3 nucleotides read TGTGCCAGCGCCGTGGGAGGGAATCGTAAAGAGACCCAGTACTTC. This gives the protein CASAVGGNRKETQYF.

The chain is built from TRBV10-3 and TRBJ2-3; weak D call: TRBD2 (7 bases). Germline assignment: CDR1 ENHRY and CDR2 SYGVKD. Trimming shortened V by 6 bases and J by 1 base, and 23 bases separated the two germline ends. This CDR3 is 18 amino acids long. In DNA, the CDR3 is TGTGCCATCAGGGATTCAAATGGGGGGGCCGTGGGCACAGATACGCAGTATTTT. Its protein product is CAIRDSNGGAVGTDTQYF.

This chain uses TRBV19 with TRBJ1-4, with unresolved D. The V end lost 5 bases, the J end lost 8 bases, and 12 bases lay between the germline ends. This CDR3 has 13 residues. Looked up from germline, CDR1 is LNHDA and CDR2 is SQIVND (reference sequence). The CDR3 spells CASSGEVQEKLFF. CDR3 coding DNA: TGTGCCAGTAGTGGAGAGGTGCAGGAAAAACTGTTTTTT.

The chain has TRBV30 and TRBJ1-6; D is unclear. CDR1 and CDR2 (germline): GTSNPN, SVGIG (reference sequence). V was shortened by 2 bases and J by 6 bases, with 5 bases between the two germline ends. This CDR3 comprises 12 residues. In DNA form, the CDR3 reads TGTGCCTGGAGTATGACTAATTCACCCCTCCACTTT. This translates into CAWSMTNSPLHF.

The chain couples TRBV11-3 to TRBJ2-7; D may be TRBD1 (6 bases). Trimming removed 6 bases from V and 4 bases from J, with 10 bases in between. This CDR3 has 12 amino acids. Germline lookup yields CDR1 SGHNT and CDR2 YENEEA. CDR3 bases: TGTGCCAGCAGTCAACAGGGTTACGAGCAGTACTTC. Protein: CASSQQGYEQYF.

Here the CDR3 DNA reads TGTGCCAGCAGCTTTACTGGAAACACCATATATTTT. This translates into CASSFTGNTIYF. The rearrangement links TRBV12-3 or TRBV12-4 to TRBJ1-3; D gene ambiguous. CDR3 length equals 12 residues. Deletions cut 6 bases from V and 2 bases from J, with 5 bases between.

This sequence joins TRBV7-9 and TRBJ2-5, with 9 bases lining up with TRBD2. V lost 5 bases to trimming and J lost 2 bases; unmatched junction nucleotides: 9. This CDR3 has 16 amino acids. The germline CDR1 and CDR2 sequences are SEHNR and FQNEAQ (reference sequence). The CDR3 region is CASSPGASGEQETQYF. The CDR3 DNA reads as TGTGCCAGCAGCCCGGGTGCTAGCGGGGAACAAGAGACCCAGTACTTC.

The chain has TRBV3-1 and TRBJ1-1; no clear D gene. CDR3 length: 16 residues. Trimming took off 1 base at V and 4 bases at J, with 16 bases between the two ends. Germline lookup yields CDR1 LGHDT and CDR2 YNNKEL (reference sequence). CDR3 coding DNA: TGTGCCAGCAGCCAAGCTATTAGCACTTGGGGCACTGAAGCTTTCTTT. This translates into CASSQAISTWGTEAFF.

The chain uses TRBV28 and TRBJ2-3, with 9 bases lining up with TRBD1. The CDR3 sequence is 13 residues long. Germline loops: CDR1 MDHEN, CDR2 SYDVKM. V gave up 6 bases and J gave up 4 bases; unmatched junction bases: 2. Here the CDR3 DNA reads TGTGCCAGCAGCCGGACAGGGGCAGATACGCAGTATTTT. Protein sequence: CASSRTGADTQYF.

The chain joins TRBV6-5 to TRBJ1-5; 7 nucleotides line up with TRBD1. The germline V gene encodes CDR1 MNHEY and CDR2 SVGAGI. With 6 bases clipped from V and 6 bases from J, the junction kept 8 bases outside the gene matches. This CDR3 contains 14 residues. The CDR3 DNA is TGTGCCAGCAGCCGACAGGGCGGGGGTCAGCCCCAGCATTTT. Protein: CASSRQGGGQPQHF.

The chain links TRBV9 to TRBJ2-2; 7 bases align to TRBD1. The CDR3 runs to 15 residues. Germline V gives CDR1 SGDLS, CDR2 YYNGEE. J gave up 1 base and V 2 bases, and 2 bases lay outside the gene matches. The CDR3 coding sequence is TGTGCCAGCAGCGTCGGACAGGTGAACACCGGGGAGCTGTTTTTT. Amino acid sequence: CASSVGQVNTGELFF.

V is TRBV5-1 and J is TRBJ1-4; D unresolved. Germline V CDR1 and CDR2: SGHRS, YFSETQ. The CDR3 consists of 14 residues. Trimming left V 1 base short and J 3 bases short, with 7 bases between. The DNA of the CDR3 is TGCGCCAGCAGCTTGTCCCCGTCTAATGAAAAACTGTTTTTT. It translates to CASSLSPSNEKLFF.

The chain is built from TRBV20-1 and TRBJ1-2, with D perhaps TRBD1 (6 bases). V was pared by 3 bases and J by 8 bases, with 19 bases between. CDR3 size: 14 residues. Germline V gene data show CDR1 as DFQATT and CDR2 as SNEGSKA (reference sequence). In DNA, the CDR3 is TGCAGTGCTAGTGCTCAGGGGAGCCTGAGGGGCTACACCTTC. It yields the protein CSASAQGSLRGYTF.

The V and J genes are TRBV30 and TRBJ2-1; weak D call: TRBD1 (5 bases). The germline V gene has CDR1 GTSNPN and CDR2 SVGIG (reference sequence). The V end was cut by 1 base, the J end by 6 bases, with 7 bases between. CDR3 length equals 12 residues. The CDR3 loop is CAWSGGRNEQFF. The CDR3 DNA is TGTGCCTGGAGTGGGGGCCGCAATGAGCAGTTCTTC.